The source of this T cell receptor beta chain is a study of CD8+ T cells in alopecia areata. Across the whole study: Tofacitinib therapy took 6 to 18 months; 6 months off drug came after. Whole-study results and caveats: Amid tofacitinib therapy, many expanded lesional clones stayed present in scalp and blood.

Stated treatment: oral pan-JAK inhibitor, 5-10 mg twice daily. Sequencing templates came from extracted RNA that was reverse transcribed into cDNA. Libraries were prepared by immunoSEQ multiplex PCR; TCRdb keeps only in-frame clonotypes and omits some of them. The table has hundreds of thousands of clones, approximately 67% seen once. As regards this clone: The antigen remains undetermined.

This sample comprised CD4+ T cells sorted from blood, obtained at approximately week 42, from a patient treated with tofacitinib. The receptor was derived from a human donor with alopecia areata.

CDR3 sequence: CASSFGSSNYGYTF. The CDR3 coding sequence is TGTGCCAGCAGCTTTGGTAGTAGCAACTATGGCTACACCTTC. This rearrangement joins TRBV7-2 to TRBJ1-2, with D unresolved. The CDR3 runs to 14 residues. The germline CDR1 and CDR2 sequences are SGHTA and FQGNSA. The V and J ends lost 3 bases and 2 bases respectively, with 10 bases between them.